Below, one T cell receptor (beta chain) is given with its context. What it binds is not known. A read error may explain this, as a much larger clone is one base away. Molecular barcoding with unique molecular identifiers was used for the TCRbeta library. TCRdb passed the PCR reads through MiXCR, listing each CDR3 protein once. This table has around 670,000 distinct CDR3 sequences, around 12% appearing once. The data stem from a study of T-cell reconstitution after alpha-beta-depleted transplantation in children. Whole-study findings and limits: About two months after transplant, alpha-beta T cells reportedly came from several hundred expanded graft clones. It was newly produced T cells that mostly accounted for T-cell counts and diversity one year after transplant.

Germline V lookup: CDR1 MNHEY, CDR2 SVGAGI. The CDR3 totals 11 residues. V and J are TRBV6-5 and TRBJ2-5; D may be TRBD1 (6 bases). This clonotype was obtained from a girl aged 2 to 9 with congenital amegakaryocytic thrombocytopenia, due to receive a stem cell transplant. Material: PBMCs, obtained before TCRalphabeta/CD19-depleted stem cell transplant. The CDR3 is CACRSTGSEYF. In DNA form, the CDR3 reads TGTGCCTGCAGAAGTACAGGGTCGGAGTACTTC.